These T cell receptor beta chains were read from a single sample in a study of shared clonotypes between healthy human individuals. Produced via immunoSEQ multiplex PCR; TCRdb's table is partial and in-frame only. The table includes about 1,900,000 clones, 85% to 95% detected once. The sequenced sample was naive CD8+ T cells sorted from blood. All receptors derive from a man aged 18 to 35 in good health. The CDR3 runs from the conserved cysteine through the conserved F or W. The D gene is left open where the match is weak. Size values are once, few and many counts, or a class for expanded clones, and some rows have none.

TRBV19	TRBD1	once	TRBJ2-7	TGTGCCAGTAGTCCGACAGGGTTCAACGAGCAGTACTTC	CASSPTGFNEQYF
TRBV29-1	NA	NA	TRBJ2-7	TGCAGCGTTGGGGACGGCCCCTACGAGCAGTACTTC	CSVGDGPYEQYF
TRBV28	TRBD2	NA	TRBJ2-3	TGTGCCAGCAGTTTCCTACTAGCGGCTAGCACAGATACGCAGTATTTT	CASSFLLAASTDTQYF
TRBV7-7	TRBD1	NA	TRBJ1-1	TGTGCTAGCACCGAGAGCGGGACAGGGGCAAGTAACACTGAAGCTTTCTTT	CASTESGTGASNTEAFF
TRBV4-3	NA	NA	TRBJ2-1	TGCGCCAGCAGCCAAGACTGGGCAGGGAGCTCCTACAATGAGCAGTTCTTC	CASSQDWAGSSYNEQFF
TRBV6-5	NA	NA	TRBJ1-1	TGTGCCAGCAGTTACGCTGTGGGCGAGGTTTCAACTGAAGCTTTCTTT	CASSYAVGEVSTEAFF
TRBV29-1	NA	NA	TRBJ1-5	TGCAGCGTTACCGGTCTGGGCAATCAGCCCCAGCATTTT	CSVTGLGNQPQHF
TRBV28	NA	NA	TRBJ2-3	TGTGCCAGCAGTTTCCCGACCTACACAGATACGCAGTATTTT	CASSFPTYTDTQYF
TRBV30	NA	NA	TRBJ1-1	TGTGCCTGGAGTGTACCAGGGGCTGAAGCTTTCTTT	CAWSVPGAEAFF
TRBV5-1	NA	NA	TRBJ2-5	TGCGCCAGCAGCTTGGGTCCCTTAGTGGAGATACAAGAGACCCAGTACTTC	CASSLGPLVEIQETQYF
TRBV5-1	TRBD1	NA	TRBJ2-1	TGCGCCAGCAGCTTGGCCGGACAGGGGAATGAGCAGTTCTTC	CASSLAGQGNEQFF
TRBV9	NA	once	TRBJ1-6	TGTGCCAGCAGCGCCATGGGGGCGGACCTCCACTTT	CASSAMGADLHF
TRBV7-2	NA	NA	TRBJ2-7	TGTGCCAGCAGCCTGACTTCCGAGCAGTACTTC	CASSLTSEQYF
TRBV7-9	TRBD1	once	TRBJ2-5	TGTGCCAGCAGCTTAGGAGGGACAGAAGAGACCCAGTACTTC	CASSLGGTEETQYF
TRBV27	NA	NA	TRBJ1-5	TGTGCCAGCAGTTTAGTCCATAGCAATCAGCCCCAGCATTTT	CASSLVHSNQPQHF
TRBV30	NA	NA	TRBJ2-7	TGTGCCTGGGGGACGACAGGTTACGAGCAGTACTTC	CAWGTTGYEQYF
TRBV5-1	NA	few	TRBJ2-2	TGCGCCAGCAGCTTGGCCATAACCGGGGAGCTGTTTTTT	CASSLAITGELFF
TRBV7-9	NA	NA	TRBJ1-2	TGTGCCAGCAGCTTAGCTGGAGAAGCGCCCGAATATGGCTACACCTTC	CASSLAGEAPEYGYTF
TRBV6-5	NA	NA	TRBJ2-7	TGTGCCAGCCACTACGCGGTAGCGGAATCCTACGAGCAGTACTTC	CASHYAVAESYEQYF
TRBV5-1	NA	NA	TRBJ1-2	TGCGCCAGCAGCTTGAGGATTTCGGGACATGGCTACACCTTC	CASSLRISGHGYTF
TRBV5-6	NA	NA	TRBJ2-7	TGTGCCAGCAGCTTGAGAGACTACGAGCAGTACTTC	CASSLRDYEQYF